One sample yielded the 26 T cell receptor beta chains listed below, sequenced in a study of blood T cell repertoires in COVID-19. The protocol was immunoSEQ multiplex PCR, while the TCRdb copy is restricted to in-frame clones and leaves out a portion. The data contain about 250,000 clones, more than 80% of them singletons. The sequenced sample was peripheral blood. Receptor source: a human donor in a cohort sampled during active COVID-19.

This sequence joins TRBV11-2 and TRBJ2-7; D call uncertain. From germline, CDR1 is SGHAT and CDR2 FQNNGV. The CDR3 consists of 14 residues. V dropped 5 bases and J dropped 1 base, with 12 bases sitting between them. The CDR3 DNA is TGTGCCAGCAGCCCTACCACCAGGTCCTACGAGCAGTACTTC. This translates into CASSPTTRSYEQYF.

The chain joins TRBV7-3 to TRBJ2-2; 8 bases are a match to TRBD2. Germline V CDR1 and CDR2: SGHTA, FQGTGA. The CDR3 covers 17 residues. V lost 5 bases and J lost 2; bases outside the gene matches: 10. CDR3 amino acids: CASSPRGSGGNTGELFF. The DNA of the CDR3 is TGTGCCAGCAGCCCAAGGGGGAGCGGGGGAAACACCGGGGAGCTGTTTTTT.

The chain combines TRBV30 with TRBJ2-5, with D perhaps TRBD1 (6 bases). The closer fit of TRBJ2-7 to the DNA end suggests the J call may be wrong. This CDR3 is built from 14 residues. Germline CDR1 and CDR2: GTSNPN and SVGIG (reference sequence). This CDR3 reads CAWMAAGQKYEQYF. The CDR3 region has the DNA TGTGCCTGGATGGCGGCCGGACAGAAATACGAGCAGTACTTC.

The J gene is TRBJ2-7, the V gene TRBV5-6; TRBD2 is a possible D gene (6 bases). Trimming left V 9 bases short and J 2 bases short, with 18 bases between. This CDR3 has 14 residues. CDR1 and CDR2 from the germline V gene are SGHDT and YYEEEE. The CDR3 region is CATSGRGGPYEQYF. The DNA of the CDR3 is TGTGCCACCTCGGGGCGGGGTGGCCCCTACGAGCAGTACTTC.

The chain is built from TRBV5-4 and TRBJ2-3; TRBD2 aligns across 15 bases. The ends lost 4 bases at V and 6 bases at J; junction bases unmatched: 6. The CDR3 has 16 amino acids. The germline CDR1 and CDR2 sequences are SGHNT and YYREEE (reference sequence). DNA for the CDR3: TGTGCCAGCAGCCCCGGACTAGCGGGAGGGTACGATACGCAGTATTTT. Translation gives CASSPGLAGGYDTQYF.

The chain combines TRBV6-5 with TRBJ1-2, with TRBD1 matching over 7 bases. The germline CDR1 and CDR2 sequences are MNHEY and SVGAGI. This CDR3 spans 13 amino acids. V lost 6 bases, J lost 4 bases, and 5 bases stayed unmatched. As DNA, the CDR3 is TGTGCCAGCAGCCCAGGGACAGTCTATGGCTACACCTTC. It specifies CASSPGTVYGYTF.

This clone has more than one count but fewer than ten. The chain links TRBV27 to TRBJ1-5, with D unresolved. Germline values: CDR1 MNHEY, CDR2 SMNVEV (reference sequence). The CDR3 is made up of 14 amino acids. Trimming took 3 bases from V and 6 from J, leaving 12 bases between them. CDR3 coding DNA: TGTGCCAGCAGTTTGAAAGGAAGAGGTCAGCCCCAGCATTTT. This translates into CASSLKGRGQPQHF.

The CDR3 bases are TGTGCCAGCAGCTTAGTTGCACAGGGGTACTCTGGAAACACCATATATTTT. Protein sequence: CASSLVAQGYSGNTIYF. The chain joins TRBV7-9 to TRBJ1-3, with 7 nucleotides matching TRBD1. Unmatched junction bases numbered 6, after V lost 1 base and J lost 0 bases. This CDR3 contains 17 residues. Germline loops: CDR1 SEHNR, CDR2 FQNEAQ (reference sequence).

A single count supports this clone. The chain employs TRBV5-6 and TRBJ2-7; TRBD1 aligns across 11 bases. In germline, CDR1 is SGHDT, CDR2 YYEEEE. The J segment lost 3 bases and the V segment lost 4 bases, leaving 6 bases of the junction unmatched. CDR3 length equals 15 residues. The CDR3 bases are TGTGCCAGCAGCACCCCGGGACAGGGGGACTACGAGCAGTACTTC. Its protein is CASSTPGQGDYEQYF.

The V and J genes are TRBV6-5 and TRBJ2-7; perhaps TRBD1 as D (6 bases). CDR1 is MNHEY and CDR2 is SVGAGI in the germline V gene. The CDR3 is 15 residues long. V was cut by 2 bases and J by 5 bases, with 16 bases left in between. In DNA, the CDR3 is TGTGCCAGCAGTTACGGCCCAGGGGATCCAAACGAGCAGTACTTC. It codes for CASSYGPGDPNEQYF.

The chain carries TRBV24-1 and TRBJ2-7; 7 bases map to TRBD1. The V segment lost 4 bases and the J segment 4 bases; nucleotides outside the gene matches: 3. CDR3 length: 13 residues. Germline lookup yields CDR1 KGHDR and CDR2 SFDVKD. CDR3 in DNA: TGTGCCACCAGTGAACAGGGGCAGTACGAGCAGTACTTC. It yields the protein CATSEQGQYEQYF.

The V call is TRBV3-1 (or the pseudogene TRBV3-2), the J call TRBJ1-4, with 8 bases that match TRBD1. Per the germline V gene, CDR1 is LGHDT and CDR2 is YNNKEL (reference sequence). The CDR3 covers 16 residues. V shed 1 base and J 3 bases; nucleotides not matched to a gene: 4. CDR3 DNA sequence: TGTGCCAGCAGCCAAGCTCAACAGGGGGCTAATGAAAAACTGTTTTTT. Translated: CASSQAQQGANEKLFF.

This clone has a handful of counts. V usage is TRBV15 and J usage is TRBJ2-1; 8 bases line up with TRBD2. With 4 bases clipped from V and 8 bases from J, the junction kept 7 bases outside the gene matches. The CDR3 runs 14 residues. In germline, CDR1 is LNHNV, CDR2 YYDKDF (reference sequence). CDR3 coding DNA: TGTGCCACCAGCAAAGCGGGAGAAGGCGATGAGCAGTTCTTC. Its protein product is CATSKAGEGDEQFF.

V gene TRBV7-9 combines with J gene TRBJ2-1, with TRBD2 as a possible D gene (7 bases). This CDR3 comprises 15 residues. The germline V and J ends were trimmed by 8 bases and 2 bases, with 16 bases remaining between them. In germline, CDR1 is SEHNR, CDR2 FQNEAQ (reference sequence). The CDR3 bases are TGTGCCAGCGGAAGGGGGGGCAGAACCTACAATGAGCAGTTCTTC. Residues: CASGRGGRTYNEQFF.

The rearrangement uses TRBV7-9 and TRBJ2-2, with TRBD2 matching 7 bases. This CDR3 has 15 residues. The germline V gene encodes CDR1 SEHNR and CDR2 FQNEAQ (reference sequence). Trimming at V came to 3 bases and at J to 7 bases, leaving 8 bases not matched to a gene. CDR3 nucleotides: TGTGCCAGCAGCTTTAATGGACTAGAACTCGGGGAGCTGTTTTTT. It encodes CASSFNGLELGELFF.

This chain links TRBV11-3 with TRBJ2-3; 9 nucleotides align to TRBD1. The trim removed 5 bases at V and 5 bases at J, leaving 8 bases unmatched. The V gene's germline CDR1 is SGHNT and CDR2 YENEEA. This CDR3 is 15 amino acids long. The CDR3 loop reads CASSASQGAKDTQYF. DNA of the CDR3: TGTGCCAGCAGCGCATCACAGGGGGCGAAAGATACGCAGTATTTT.

The V gene is TRBV28, the J gene TRBJ2-7, with TRBD1 matching 8 bases. Germline CDR1 and CDR2: MDHEN and SYDVKM. The CDR3 is 14 residues long. Trimming cost V 5 bases and J 1 base; bases outside gene matches: 4. This CDR3 is CASSGTGPSYEQYF. The CDR3 DNA is TGTGCCAGCAGTGGGACAGGACCTTCCTACGAGCAGTACTTC. The entire variable domain, with the rest obtained from reference TRBV28 and TRBJ2-7, is as follows: DVKVTQSSRYLVKRTGEKVFLECVQDMDHENMFWYRQDPGLGLRLIYFSYDVKMKEKGDIPEGYSVSREKKERFSLILESASTNQTSMYLCASSGTGPSYEQYFGPGTRLTVT.

The V call is TRBV5-1, the J call TRBJ2-5; 9 bases map to TRBD1. The J segment lost 5 bases and the V segment lost 4 bases, leaving 3 bases of the junction unmatched. Germline CDR1 SGHRS, CDR2 YFSETQ. The CDR3 consists of 13 residues. The CDR3 region has the DNA TGCGCCAGCAGCCCTGACAGGGGGGAGACCCAGTACTTC. Protein product: CASSPDRGETQYF.

V and J are TRBV11-2 and TRBJ2-7; TRBD2 agrees at 12 bases. From germline, CDR1 is SGHAT and CDR2 FQNNGV. Trimming cost V 5 bases and J 3 bases; bases outside gene matches: 2. CDR3 size: 14 residues. Here the CDR3 reads CASSRTSGNYEQYF. The DNA for the CDR3 is TGTGCCAGCAGCCGGACTAGCGGGAACTACGAGCAGTACTTC.

The chain employs TRBV20-1 and TRBJ1-2, with a tentative D call TRBD1 (6 bases). The CDR3 is 11 amino acids. Between the trimmed V and J ends, which lost 6 bases and 6 bases, there was a span of 11 bases. Per the germline V gene, CDR1 is DFQATT and CDR2 is SNEGSKA (reference sequence). The CDR3 DNA is TGCAGTGCCACAGGGTTGGATGGCTACACCTTC. Translation: CSATGLDGYTF.

This clone showed up just a few times. The chain has TRBV7-9 and TRBJ1-6; 10 bases agree with TRBD1. The CDR3 contains 15 residues. Germline lookup yields CDR1 SEHNR and CDR2 FQNEAQ (reference sequence). Germline trimming cut 1 base from V and 8 bases from J; bases unmatched to any gene: 2. The DNA of the CDR3 is TGTGCCAGCAGCTTAGAGGGGACAGGGGATTCACCCCTCCACTTT. It specifies CASSLEGTGDSPLHF.

The CDR3 spells CASRDRHQAPYGYTF. Written as DNA, the CDR3 is TGTGCCAGCAGGGATAGGCACCAAGCGCCATATGGCTACACCTTC. This chain joins TRBV2 and TRBJ1-2, with D uncertain. Germline V gene lookup returns CDR1 SNHLY and CDR2 FYNNEI. This CDR3 has 15 amino acids. With 6 bases removed from V and 5 bases from J, the gap between germline ends came to 19 bases.

V and J are TRBV2 and TRBJ1-1; no firm D call. The germline V and J ends were trimmed by 6 bases and 1 base, with 6 bases remaining between them. The CDR3 extends over 12 amino acids. Germline lookup yields CDR1 SNHLY and CDR2 FYNNEI. The CDR3 protein is CASSTENTEAFF. CDR3 coding DNA: TGTGCCAGCAGCACAGAGAACACTGAAGCTTTCTTT.

This clone was found a few times. The chain links TRBV5-1 to TRBJ2-1; D is ambiguous. CDR3 length: 14 amino acids. Trimming removed 0 bases from V and 0 bases from J, with 4 bases in between. Germline V gene data show CDR1 as SGHRS and CDR2 as YFSETQ. The CDR3 loop is CASSLDSSYNEQFF. CDR3 sequence (DNA): TGCGCCAGCAGCTTGGACAGCTCCTACAATGAGCAGTTCTTC.

The table lists this clone with a few counts. The V call is TRBV4-2, the J call TRBJ2-2; 9 bases map to TRBD2. Per germline, CDR1 LGHNA and CDR2 YNFKEQ. The J segment lost 7 bases and the V segment lost 1 base, leaving 16 bases of the junction unmatched. This CDR3 is built from 19 residues. The CDR3 DNA reads TGTGCCAGCAGCCAAGGGGACTCGGGAGTAGCGGGAGAGTTCGGGGAGCTGTTTTTT. Amino acids: CASSQGDSGVAGEFGELFF.

This chain connects TRBV11-3 to TRBJ2-7; maybe TRBD1 (6 bases). The CDR3 is 15 residues long. CDR1 and CDR2 (germline): SGHNT, YENEEA. Trimming took off 5 bases at V and 0 bases at J, with 14 bases between the two ends. CDR3 coding DNA: TGTGCCAGCAGCAAAAACACAGGGTTCTCCTACGAGCAGTACTTC. Translated, it gives CASSKNTGFSYEQYF.